Below are 22 T cell receptor beta chains sequenced from a single sample in a study of OX40 agonist ivuxolimab in advanced cancers. Profiled with immunoSEQ multiplex PCR; TCRdb holds only in-frame clones, not every one. Found here are 90,000 or so clones, roughly 90% of them singletons; the top ten hold 2.6%. Specimen: CD4+ or CD8+ T cells sorted from blood, collected in a trial of the OX40 agonist ivuxolimab. The receptors derive from an adult with an advanced solid tumor such as melanoma, head and neck, liver or kidney cancer.

The V call is TRBV10-3, the J call TRBJ1-5, with TRBD1 matching over 8 bases. Germline loops: CDR1 ENHRY, CDR2 SYGVKD. The ends lost 6 bases at V and 7 bases at J; junction bases unmatched: 5. This CDR3 has 13 residues. As DNA, the CDR3 is TGTGCCATCAGGGACAGGGAATCCCAGCCCCAGCATTTT. It codes for CAIRDRESQPQHF.

Concerning this clone: A junction end diverges from the germline sequence, so it may reflect a read error. The chain employs TRBV7-9 and TRBJ1-3, with D perhaps matching TRBD1 (5 bases). Germline V gene lookup returns CDR1 SEHNR and CDR2 FQNEAQ (reference sequence). The CDR3 runs to 12 residues. The CDR3 sequence is CASSSHLVREHF. In nucleotides, the CDR3 is TGTGCCAGCAGCTCCCATTTGGTCAGGGAGCATTTT.

The CDR3 is CASNTGQGNRKQYF. The CDR3 DNA reads as TGTGCCAGCAATACTGGACAGGGCAATAGGAAGCAGTACTTC. The chain employs TRBV6-6 and TRBJ2-7; 8 nucleotides agree with TRBD1. Germline trimming cut 7 bases from V and 8 bases from J; bases unmatched to any gene: 13. In germline, CDR1 is MNHNY, CDR2 SVGAGI (reference sequence). The CDR3 runs 14 residues.

About this clone: A junction end diverges from the germline sequence, so it may reflect a read error. V and J are TRBV7-9 and TRBJ1-1, with TRBD1 identical over 9 bases. Per germline, CDR1 SEHNR and CDR2 FQNEAQ (reference sequence). This CDR3 contains 11 residues. CDR3 nucleotide sequence: TGTGCCAGCAGCCTCCGGGACAGGGTGATCTTT. This translates into CASSLRDRVIF.

The sample holds one count of this clone. The chain has TRBV5-1 and TRBJ2-2; 13 bases are a match to TRBD2. Germline V lookup: CDR1 SGHRS, CDR2 YFSETQ. This CDR3 comprises 17 residues. V lost 4 bases and J lost 5; bases outside the gene matches: 8. The CDR3 DNA sequence: TGCGCCAGCAGCGGGGGACTAGCGGGGCCGGGGACCGGGGAGCTGTTTTTT. Protein product: CASSGGLAGPGTGELFF.

J is TRBJ2-7 and V is TRBV29-1; 12 nucleotides agree with TRBD2. The V and J ends lost 4 bases and 4 bases, in that order; junction bases with no gene match: 5. Germline assignment: CDR1 SQVTM and CDR2 ANQGSEA. The CDR3 extends over 14 amino acids. The CDR3 bases are TGCAGCGTTGGAGGACTAGCGGGATCTTACGAGCAGTACTTC. Residues: CSVGGLAGSYEQYF.

This chain joins TRBV10-1 and TRBJ2-1; 11 bases line up with TRBD2. The germline V gene has CDR1 WNHNN and CDR2 SYGVQD (reference sequence). The length of the CDR3 is 17 residues. After removal of 7 bases from V and 1 base from J, the junction contained 9 bases not matched to a gene. The DNA for the CDR3 is TGCGCCAGCATGGGATCCGGGACTAGCGGTTCCTACAATGAGCAGTTCTTC. Residues: CASMGSGTSGSYNEQFF.

J is TRBJ2-1 and V is TRBV7-9; tentative D call: TRBD2 (5 bases). CDR1 SEHNR and CDR2 FQNEAQ come from the germline V gene (reference sequence). CDR3 size: 15 residues. Trimming stripped 3 bases from V and 9 bases from J, with 18 bases between. The chain's CDR3 is CASSFRGQSTSEQFF. The DNA for the CDR3 is TGTGCCAGCAGCTTCAGAGGGCAGAGTACGAGTGAGCAGTTCTTC. Full variable domain (outside the CDR3, taken from reference TRBV7-9 and TRBJ2-1): DTGVSQNPRHKITKRGQNVTFRCDPISEHNRLYWYRQTLGQGPEFLTYFQNEAQLEKSRLLSDRFSAERPKGSFSTLEIQRTEQGDSAMYLCASSFRGQSTSEQFFGPGTRLTVL.

The V gene is TRBV2, the J gene TRBJ2-7, with 11 nucleotides matching TRBD2. Germline CDR1 reads SNHLY; CDR2 reads FYNNEI. The J segment lost 4 bases and the V segment lost 6 bases, leaving 8 bases of the junction unmatched. The CDR3 loop spans 15 amino acids. The CDR3 sequence is CASRELAGATYEQYF. The CDR3 bases are TGTGCCAGCAGAGAACTAGCGGGAGCGACATACGAGCAGTACTTC.

The chain combines TRBV11-2 with TRBJ1-1, with 7 bases lining up with TRBD1. V dropped 5 bases and J dropped 0; count of bases not matched to a gene: 6. The germline CDR1 and CDR2 sequences are SGHAT and FQNNGV. The CDR3 is made up of 15 amino acids. The CDR3 region has the DNA TGTGCCAGCAGCCCAGGGGGGGGAATGAACACTGAAGCTTTCTTT. Translating gives CASSPGGGMNTEAFF. Drawing the rest from reference TRBV11-2 and TRBJ1-1, the complete variable domain is EAGVAQSPRYKIIEKRQSVAFWCNPISGHATLYWYQQILGQGPKLLIQFQNNGVVDDSQLPKDRFSAERLKGVDSTLKIQPAKLEDSAVYLCASSPGGGMNTEAFFGQGTRLTVV.

CDR3 DNA sequence: TGCGCCAGCAGCCCAACCGGGACAGGGTTAGACGCTTTCTTT. This translates into CASSPTGTGLDAFF. The chain recombines TRBV5-1 with TRBJ1-1; 9 bases are shared with TRBD1. CDR1 and CDR2 from the germline V gene are SGHRS and YFSETQ. The CDR3 covers 14 residues. V dropped 4 bases and J dropped 11; count of bases not matched to a gene: 12.

Notes on this clone: At one end, the junction sequence differs from germline, possibly due to a read error. The chain combines TRBV19 with TRBJ2-3; perhaps TRBD2 as D (6 bases). There are 15 residues in the CDR3. CDR1 and CDR2 from the germline V gene are LNHDA and SQIVND (reference sequence). The CDR3 coding sequence is TGTGCCAGTAGTCTAGAGACTAGAAGTTCCAATACGCAGTATTTT. It translates to CASSLETRSSNTQYF. Full variable domain (remainder filled in from reference TRBV19 and TRBJ2-3): DGGITQSPKYLFRKEGQNVTLSCEQNLNHDAMYWYRQDPGQGLRLIYYSQIVNDFQKGDIAEGYSVSREKKESFPLTVTSAQKNPTAFYLCASSLETRSSNTQYFGPGTRLTVL.

The chain uses TRBV30 and TRBJ2-5; D gene unclear. V was trimmed by 3 bases and J by 5 bases, leaving 19 bases between them. The V gene's germline CDR1 is GTSNPN and CDR2 SVGIG (reference sequence). The CDR3 covers 15 residues. The CDR3 coding sequence is TGTGCCTGGAGCAATGGACGGCGAAATAGGGAGACCCAGTACTTC. Translation: CAWSNGRRNRETQYF. Based on the CDR3 plus reference TRBV30 and TRBJ2-5, the full variable domain is SQTIHQWPATLVQPVGSPLSLECTVEGTSNPNLYWYRQAAGRGLQLLFYSVGIGQISSEVPQNLSASRPQDRQFILSSKKLLLSDSGFYLCAWSNGRRNRETQYFGPGTRLLVL.

The V gene is TRBV28, the J gene TRBJ1-2; TRBD1 matches at 9 bases. CDR1 is MDHEN, CDR2 SYDVKM, per germline. V gave up 5 bases and J gave up 1 base; unmatched junction bases: 8. The CDR3 has 16 amino acids. CDR3 bases: TGTGCCAGCAGTGCCTCCCAGGGACAGGGTAACTATGGCTACACCTTC. It translates to CASSASQGQGNYGYTF.

The CDR3 sequence is CASSLEVGQPQHF. The CDR3 bases are TGTGCCAGCAGCTTAGAAGTTGGTCAGCCCCAGCATTTT. The gene calls are TRBV11-1 and TRBJ1-5; D not certain. The CDR3 is 13 amino acids. Looked up from germline, CDR1 is SGHAT and CDR2 is FQDESV (reference sequence). Trimming took 1 base from V and 6 from J, leaving 7 bases between them.

The chain couples TRBV6-1 to TRBJ1-2; weak D call: TRBD1 (5 bases). CDR1 is MNHNS, CDR2 SASEGT, per germline. V dropped 6 bases and J dropped 3 bases, with 17 bases sitting between them. CDR3 length: 15 amino acids. CDR3 protein: CASRGGTAVYYGYTF. Here the CDR3 DNA reads TGTGCCAGCAGAGGCGGGACCGCCGTCTACTATGGCTACACCTTC.

The chain uses TRBV2 and TRBJ1-3, with D perhaps TRBD1 (6 bases). The CDR3 extends over 13 amino acids. Per the germline V gene, CDR1 is SNHLY and CDR2 is FYNNEI. With 10 bases removed from V and 8 bases from J, the gap between germline ends came to 18 bases. CDR3 coding DNA: TGTGCCACCATCAGTCTTCCAGGGGACACCATATATTTT. It encodes CATISLPGDTIYF.

The V gene is TRBV4-1, the J gene TRBJ1-1, with unresolved D. The CDR3 is made up of 14 amino acids. From germline, CDR1 is MGHRA and CDR2 YSYEKL. Trimming pared 1 base from V and 3 bases from J, leaving 9 bases between. The CDR3 DNA sequence: TGCGCCAGCAGCCAAGTTGCTGGAGACACTGAAGCTTTCTTT. Encoded protein: CASSQVAGDTEAFF.

The rearrangement joins TRBV5-1 to TRBJ2-5; the D is unclear. There are 16 residues in the CDR3. V gave up 7 bases and J gave up 0 bases, with 19 bases separating them. CDR1 and CDR2 from the germline V gene are SGHRS and YFSETQ. CDR3 nucleotide sequence: TGCGCCAGCCGCCCGATGGGGTCGACCTACCAAGAGACCCAGTACTTC. The encoded protein is CASRPMGSTYQETQYF.

The chain is built from TRBV28 and TRBJ1-2; 11 bases agree with TRBD1. The CDR3 spans 15 residues. V trimming: 6 bases; J trimming: 3 bases; junction bases outside the gene matches: 6. The V gene's germline CDR1 is MDHEN and CDR2 SYDVKM. The CDR3 region has the DNA TGTGCCAGCAGCCTTGGACAGGGGGCCTACTATGGCTACACCTTC. Its protein is CASSLGQGAYYGYTF.

The chain employs TRBV9 and TRBJ2-5, with D maybe TRBD2 (5 bases). The CDR3 runs 16 residues. Germline V gene lookup returns CDR1 SGDLS and CDR2 YYNGEE. V lost 2 bases and J 5 bases, leaving 19 bases between the germline ends. CDR3 loop: CASSVGILGNRETQYF. DNA for the CDR3: TGTGCCAGCAGCGTTGGGATACTAGGAAATCGGGAGACCCAGTACTTC.

This clone was recorded once. A junction end diverges from the germline sequence, so it may reflect a read error. The V call is TRBV7-7, the J call TRBJ2-1, with TRBD2 matching 12 bases. The CDR3 has 15 residues. Germline assignment: CDR1 SSHAT and CDR2 FNYEAQ (reference sequence). The CDR3 here is CASSRGLAGRGEQFF. The CDR3 DNA reads TGTGCTAGCAGCAGAGGACTAGCGGGAAGGGGTGAGCAGTTCTTC.